Included here is one T cell receptor (beta chain) sequence, with context. Its target is unknown. This sample is part of a study of synovial regulatory T cells in juvenile arthritis. The repertoire was sequenced with immunoSEQ multiplex PCR; TCRdb's copy has only in-frame clones and lacks some. The table for this sample gives just under 10,000 clones. Study-wide findings and caveats: Compared with other blood Treg cells, inflammation-associated Treg cells had reduced TCR diversity. Synovial Tregs shared more CDR3 sequences with iaTregs than other blood Tregs.

Donors were over 10 juvenile idiopathic arthritis patients with active disease. The CDR3 has 11 amino acids. Only the protein is on record. CDR1 is SGHRS and CDR2 is YFSETQ in the germline V gene. The material sequenced was Treg cells from blood. Subset defined: remaining (HLA-DR-negative) circulating blood Treg cells. The rearrangement links TRBV5-1 to TRBJ2-3. This TCR came from a donor younger than 30 with juvenile idiopathic arthritis. The CDR3 is CASSSWGTQYF.